This TCR beta chain was captured in a study of early T cells in non-severe SARS-CoV-2 infection. Across the study: The input, bulk RNA from unsorted whole blood, was sequenced, and chains were unpaired.

Per germline, CDR1 WSHSY and CDR2 SAAADI. This CDR3 spans 12 amino acids. Trimming cost V 4 bases and J 5 bases, with 8 bases left between them. Individually, cDNA molecules had unique molecular identifiers attached to them. TCRdb re-called the 5' RACE reads through MiXCR, storing one row per CDR3 protein. This sample carries tens of thousands of distinct CDR3 sequences, more than 13% of them seen once, and the ten largest clones take about 9.1%. The sequenced sample was whole blood, obtained at baseline. The receptor was isolated from an adult who was a healthcare worker with PCR-confirmed SARS-CoV-2 infection or an uninfected control (not recorded which). The genes are TRBV10-2 and TRBJ2-5; D is unclear. Here the CDR3 DNA reads TGCGCCAGCAGTGTGAGGCCGGAGACCCAGTACTTC. Protein product: CASSVRPETQYF.